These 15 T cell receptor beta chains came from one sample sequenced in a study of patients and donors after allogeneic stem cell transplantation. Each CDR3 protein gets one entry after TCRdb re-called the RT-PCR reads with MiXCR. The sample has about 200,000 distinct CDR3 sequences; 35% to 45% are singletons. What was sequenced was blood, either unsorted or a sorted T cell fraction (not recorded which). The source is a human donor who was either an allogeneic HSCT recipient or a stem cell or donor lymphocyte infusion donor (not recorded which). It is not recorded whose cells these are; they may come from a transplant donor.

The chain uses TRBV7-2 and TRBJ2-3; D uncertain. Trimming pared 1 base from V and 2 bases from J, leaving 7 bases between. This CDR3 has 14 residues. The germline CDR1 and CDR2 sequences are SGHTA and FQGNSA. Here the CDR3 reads CASSLGAPTDTQYF. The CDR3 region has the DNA TGTGCCAGCAGCTTAGGGGCCCCCACAGATACGCAGTATTTT. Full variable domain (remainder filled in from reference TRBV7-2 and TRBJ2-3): GAGVSQSPSNKVTEKGKDVELRCDPISGHTALYWYRQSLGQGLEFLIYFQGNSAPDKSGLPSDRFSAERTGGSVSTLTIQRTQQEDSAVYLCASSLGAPTDTQYFGPGTRLTVL.

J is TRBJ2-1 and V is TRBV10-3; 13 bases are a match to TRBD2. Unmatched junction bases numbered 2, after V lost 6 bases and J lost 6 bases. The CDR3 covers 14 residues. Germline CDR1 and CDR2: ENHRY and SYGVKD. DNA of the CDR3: TGTGCCATCAGCGGGACTAGCGGGACCAATGAGCAGTTCTTC. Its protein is CAISGTSGTNEQFF.

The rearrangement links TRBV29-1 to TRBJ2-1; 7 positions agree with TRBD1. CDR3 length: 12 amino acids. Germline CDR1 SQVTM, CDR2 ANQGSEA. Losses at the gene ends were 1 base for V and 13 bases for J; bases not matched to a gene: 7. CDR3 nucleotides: TGCAGCGTTGAAGGTCTGGACAGGCGTCAGTTCTTC. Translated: CSVEGLDRRQFF.

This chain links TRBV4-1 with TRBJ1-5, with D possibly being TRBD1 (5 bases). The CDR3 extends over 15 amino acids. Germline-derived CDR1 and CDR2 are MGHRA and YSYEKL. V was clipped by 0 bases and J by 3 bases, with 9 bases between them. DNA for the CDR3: TGCGCCAGCAGCCAAGATTTCAGGGTCAATCAGCCCCAGCATTTT. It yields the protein CASSQDFRVNQPQHF.

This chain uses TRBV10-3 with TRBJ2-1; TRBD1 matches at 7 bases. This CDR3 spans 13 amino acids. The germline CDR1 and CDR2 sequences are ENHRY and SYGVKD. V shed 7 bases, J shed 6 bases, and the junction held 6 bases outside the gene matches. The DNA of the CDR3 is TGTGCCATCAAAGGGGGCTCGGCCAATGAGCAGTTCTTC. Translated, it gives CAIKGGSANEQFF.

CDR3 sequence reads: CASSVDLAKNIQYF. As DNA, the CDR3 is TGTGCCAGCAGCGTAGACCTGGCCAAAAACATTCAGTACTTC. V is TRBV9 and J is TRBJ2-4; D gene uncertain. The CDR3 spans 14 residues. From germline, CDR1 is SGDLS and CDR2 YYNGEE. With 0 bases removed from V and 1 base from J, the gap between germline ends came to 5 bases.

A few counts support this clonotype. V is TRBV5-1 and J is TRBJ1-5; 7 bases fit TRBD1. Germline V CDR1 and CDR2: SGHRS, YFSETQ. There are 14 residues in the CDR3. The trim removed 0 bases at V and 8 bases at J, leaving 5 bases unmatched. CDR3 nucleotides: TGCGCCAGCAGCTTGGTGGCAGGGGGGAAGCCCCAGCATTTT. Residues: CASSLVAGGKPQHF. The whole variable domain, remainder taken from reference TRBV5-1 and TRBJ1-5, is KAGVTQTPRYLIKTRGQQVTLSCSPISGHRSVSWYQQTPGQGLQFLFEYFSETQRNKGNFPGRFSGRQFSNSRSEMNVSTLELGDSALYLCASSLVAGGKPQHFGDGTRLSIL.

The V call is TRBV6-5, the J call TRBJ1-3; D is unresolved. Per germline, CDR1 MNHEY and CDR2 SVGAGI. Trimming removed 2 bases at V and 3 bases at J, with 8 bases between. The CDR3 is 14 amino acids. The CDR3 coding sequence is TGTGCCAGCAGTTACGGGCGAGGTGGAAACACCATATATTTT. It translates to CASSYGRGGNTIYF.

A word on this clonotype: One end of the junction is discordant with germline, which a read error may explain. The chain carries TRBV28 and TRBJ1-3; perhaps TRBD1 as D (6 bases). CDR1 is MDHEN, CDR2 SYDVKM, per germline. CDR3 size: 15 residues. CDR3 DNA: TGTGCCAGCAGTCCGGACAGTTACTCTGGAAACGCCATATATTTT. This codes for CASSPDSYSGNAIYF.

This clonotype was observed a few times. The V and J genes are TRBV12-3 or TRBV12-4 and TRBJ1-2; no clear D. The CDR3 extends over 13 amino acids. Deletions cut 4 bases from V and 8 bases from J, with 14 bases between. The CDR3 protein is CASSSEAAGGYTF. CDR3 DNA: TGTGCCAGCAGTTCGGAGGCAGCGGGGGGCTACACCTTC.

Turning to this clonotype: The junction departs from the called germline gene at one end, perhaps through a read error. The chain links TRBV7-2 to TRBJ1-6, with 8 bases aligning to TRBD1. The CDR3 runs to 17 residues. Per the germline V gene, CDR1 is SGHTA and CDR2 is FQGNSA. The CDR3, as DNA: TGTGCCAGCAGCTTAGTATCTAGGACAGGGTATAGTTCACCCCTCCACTTT. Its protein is CASSLVSRTGYSSPLHF. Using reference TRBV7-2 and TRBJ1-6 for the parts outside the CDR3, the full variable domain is GAGVSQSPSNKVTEKGKDVELRCDPISGHTALYWYRQSLGQGLEFLIYFQGNSAPDKSGLPSDRFSAERTGGSVSTLTIQRTQQEDSAVYLCASSLVSRTGYSSPLHFGNGTRLTVT.

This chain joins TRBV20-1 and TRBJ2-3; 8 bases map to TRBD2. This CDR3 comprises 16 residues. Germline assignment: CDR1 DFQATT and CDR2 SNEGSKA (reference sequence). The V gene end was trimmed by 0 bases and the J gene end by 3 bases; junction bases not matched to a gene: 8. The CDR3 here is CSARDPTGGATDTQYF. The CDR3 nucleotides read TGCAGTGCTAGAGATCCCACCGGGGGGGCGACAGATACGCAGTATTTT.

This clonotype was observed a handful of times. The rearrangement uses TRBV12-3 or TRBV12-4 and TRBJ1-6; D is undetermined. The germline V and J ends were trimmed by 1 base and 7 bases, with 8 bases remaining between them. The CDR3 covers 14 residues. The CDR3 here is CASSLEWLNSPLHF. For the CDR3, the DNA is TGTGCCAGCAGTTTAGAATGGTTAAATTCACCCCTCCACTTT.

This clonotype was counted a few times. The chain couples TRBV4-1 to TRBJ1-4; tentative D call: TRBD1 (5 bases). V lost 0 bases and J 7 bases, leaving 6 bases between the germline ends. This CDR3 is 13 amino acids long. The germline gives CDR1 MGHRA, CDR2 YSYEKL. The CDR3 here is CASSQDQGEKLFF. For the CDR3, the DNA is TGCGCCAGCAGCCAAGATCAGGGTGAAAAACTGTTTTTT.

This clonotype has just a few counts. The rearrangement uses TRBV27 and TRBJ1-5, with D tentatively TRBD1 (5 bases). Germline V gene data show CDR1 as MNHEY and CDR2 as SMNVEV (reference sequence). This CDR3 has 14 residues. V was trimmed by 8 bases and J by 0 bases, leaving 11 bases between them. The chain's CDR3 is CASVDSYSNQPQHF. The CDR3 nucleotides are TGTGCCAGCGTCGACAGTTATAGCAATCAGCCCCAGCATTTT.